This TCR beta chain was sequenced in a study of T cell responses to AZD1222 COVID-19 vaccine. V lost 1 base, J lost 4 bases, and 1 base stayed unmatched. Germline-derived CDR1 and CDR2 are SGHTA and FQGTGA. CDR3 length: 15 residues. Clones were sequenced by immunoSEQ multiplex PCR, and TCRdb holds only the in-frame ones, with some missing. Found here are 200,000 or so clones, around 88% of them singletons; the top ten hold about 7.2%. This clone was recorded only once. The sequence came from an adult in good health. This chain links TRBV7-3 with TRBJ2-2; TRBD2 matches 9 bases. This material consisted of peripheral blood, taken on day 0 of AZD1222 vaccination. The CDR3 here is CASSLKLAGTGELFF. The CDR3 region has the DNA TGTGCCAGCAGCTTAAAACTAGCGGGCACCGGGGAGCTGTTTTTT.